The 20 T cell receptor beta chains given below trace back to one sample, sequenced in a study of blood T cell repertoires in COVID-19. Clones were sequenced by immunoSEQ multiplex PCR, and TCRdb holds only the in-frame ones, with some missing. The table has 30,000 to 40,000 clones, 81% seen once; the top ten hold about 3%. The sequenced material came from peripheral blood. The receptors shown here come from a man between 65 and 85 years old with COVID-19, enrolled during active disease.

The CDR3 coding sequence is TGTGCCAGCAGTGAACTTCTGGGACAGGGGGCGTTGGAAGGAGGCTACACCTTC. Translated: CASSELLGQGALEGGYTF. The chain carries TRBV25-1 and TRBJ1-2; 12 bases match TRBD1. CDR3 length: 18 amino acids. Germline lookup yields CDR1 MGHDK and CDR2 SYGVNS. The junction had 15 bases not matched to a gene; V was cut back by 2 bases and J by 8 bases.

The genes are TRBV19 and TRBJ1-5; D is unresolved. V shed 3 bases and J shed 7 bases, with 16 bases lying between them. The CDR3 sequence is 15 residues long. Germline CDR1 reads LNHDA; CDR2 reads SQIVND (reference sequence). The chain's CDR3 is CASSMGGPSGQPQHF. The CDR3 DNA reads TGTGCCAGTAGTATGGGCGGGCCCTCGGGGCAGCCCCAGCATTTT.

This rearrangement joins TRBV24-1 to TRBJ1-1; 9 positions agree with TRBD1. This CDR3 has 15 residues. The germline CDR1 and CDR2 sequences are KGHDR and SFDVKD. V gave up 8 bases and J gave up 5 bases; unmatched junction bases: 11. The CDR3: CATKATGQGGTEAFF. The DNA of the CDR3 is TGTGCCACCAAAGCAACGGGACAGGGAGGTACTGAAGCTTTCTTT.

Here the CDR3 DNA reads TGTGCCAGCAGTGAATTTCGGACTAGCGGGACCTACACCGGGGAGCTGTTTTTT. The encoded protein is CASSEFRTSGTYTGELFF. The chain combines TRBV6-1 with TRBJ2-2, with 12 bases aligning to TRBD2. This CDR3 has 18 residues. Germline trimming cut 2 bases from V and 3 bases from J; bases unmatched to any gene: 7. The germline V gene has CDR1 MNHNS and CDR2 SASEGT.

This clone has just a few counts. This chain connects TRBV6-5 to TRBJ2-7, with 9 bases identical to TRBD1. The germline CDR1 and CDR2 sequences are MNHEY and SVGAGI. Trimming cost V 8 bases and J 7 bases; bases outside gene matches: 9. The CDR3 length is 13 residues. The CDR3 bases are TGTGCCAGCGTCCGGGACAGGGTGGAGGAGCAGTACTTC. This codes for CASVRDRVEEQYF.

The rearrangement uses TRBV7-2 and TRBJ2-7; D is possibly TRBD2 (6 bases). CDR3 length: 16 residues. Trimming removed 1 base from V and 4 bases from J, with 17 bases in between. Germline CDR1 reads SGHTA; CDR2 reads FQGNSA. DNA for the CDR3: TGTGCCAGCAGCTTAGGAATGGCTGCGGGGCGTTACGAGCAGTACTTC. This sequence encodes CASSLGMAAGRYEQYF.

This rearrangement joins TRBV3-1 (or the pseudogene TRBV3-2) to TRBJ2-7, with 14 bases identical to TRBD2. The CDR3 has 17 amino acids. The J segment lost 5 bases and the V segment lost 1 base, leaving 7 bases of the junction unmatched. Germline CDR1 LGHDT, CDR2 YNNKEL (reference sequence). DNA of the CDR3: TGTGCCAGCAGCCAAGGACTAGCGGGAGGGCAGGGCGACGAGCAGTACTTC. Amino acids: CASSQGLAGGQGDEQYF.

This clone was picked up one time. The chain uses TRBV19 and TRBJ1-6, with 7 bases identical to TRBD1. CDR1 and CDR2 from the germline V gene are LNHDA and SQIVND (reference sequence). The CDR3 length is 15 residues. The junction had 5 bases not matched to a gene; V was cut back by 2 bases and J by 7 bases. CDR3 DNA sequence: TGTGCCAGTAGTATATCCCCAGGGGGAAATTCACCCCTCCACTTT. Protein: CASSISPGGNSPLHF.

This clone is a singleton in its sample. The chain carries TRBV5-1 and TRBJ1-3, with a possible D match to TRBD1 (6 bases). Deletions cut 0 bases from V and 4 bases from J, with 8 bases between. The germline V gene has CDR1 SGHRS and CDR2 YFSETQ. CDR3 length: 14 amino acids. For the CDR3, the DNA is TGCGCCAGCAGCTTGGGGACAGCGGGAAACACCATATATTTT. Protein: CASSLGTAGNTIYF.

This clone was recorded a few times. V is TRBV19 and J is TRBJ1-2; no clear D. V was shortened by 10 bases and J by 1 base, with 7 bases between the two germline ends. Germline-derived CDR1 and CDR2 are LNHDA and SQIVND (reference sequence). The CDR3 is made up of 11 amino acids. The CDR3 is CATRFNYGYTF. CDR3 sequence (DNA): TGTGCCACCCGGTTTAACTATGGCTACACCTTC. Combining the CDR3 with reference TRBV19 and TRBJ1-2 gives the whole variable domain DGGITQSPKYLFRKEGQNVTLSCEQNLNHDAMYWYRQDPGQGLRLIYYSQIVNDFQKGDIAEGYSVSREKKESFPLTVTSAQKNPTAFYLCATRFNYGYTFGSGTRLTVV.

Comment on this clone: One end of the junction does not line up with germline, which may come from a read error. The rearrangement links TRBV7-7 to TRBJ2-1, with a possible D match to TRBD2 (6 bases). Germline CDR1 reads SSHAT; CDR2 reads FNYEAQ (reference sequence). The CDR3 totals 15 residues. This chain's CDR3 is CASSLGEASYNEQFF. The CDR3 DNA reads TGTGCTAGCAGCTTAGGGGAGGCCTCCTACAATGAGCAGTTCTTC.

V is TRBV28 and J is TRBJ2-1, with 7 bases that match TRBD1. The V gene end was trimmed by 4 bases and the J gene end by 4 bases; junction bases not matched to a gene: 10. The CDR3 contains 16 residues. CDR1 and CDR2 from the germline V gene are MDHEN and SYDVKM. Here the CDR3 DNA reads TGTGCCAGCAGTTCTATAACCGGGACAGAGTACAATGAGCAGTTCTTC. Its translation: CASSSITGTEYNEQFF.

V gene TRBV5-1 combines with J gene TRBJ2-7; D is perhaps TRBD1 (5 bases). V was trimmed by 5 bases and J by 0 bases, leaving 12 bases between them. The germline V gene encodes CDR1 SGHRS and CDR2 YFSETQ. The CDR3 is made up of 14 amino acids. DNA of the CDR3: TGCGCCAGCAGGGGGCAGGTAACCTCCTACGAGCAGTACTTC. Its protein is CASRGQVTSYEQYF.

CDR3 nucleotide sequence: TGTGCCAGCTCACCAGTTACGGCAGGGGTTTACGAGCAGTACTTC. It translates to CASSPVTAGVYEQYF. The chain combines TRBV18 with TRBJ2-7; tentatively, D is TRBD1 (6 bases). The germline CDR1 and CDR2 sequences are KGHSH and LQKENI. The CDR3 contains 15 residues. The V end lost 2 bases, the J end lost 4 bases, and 15 bases lay between the germline ends.

The chain employs TRBV27 and TRBJ2-3; D perhaps matches TRBD2 (6 bases). With 5 bases removed from V and 0 bases from J, the gap between germline ends came to 18 bases. The CDR3 loop spans 17 amino acids. Germline V lookup: CDR1 MNHEY, CDR2 SMNVEV (reference sequence). The CDR3 bases are TGTGCCAGCAGTCTCAAGGCCAGCGGGTTTAGCACAGATACGCAGTATTTT. Translated: CASSLKASGFSTDTQYF.

The gene calls are TRBV4-2 and TRBJ2-3; D remains ambiguous. The CDR3 sequence is 16 residues long. Germline assignment: CDR1 LGHNA and CDR2 YNFKEQ. V was cut by 1 base and J by 0 bases, with 11 bases left in between. As DNA, the CDR3 is TGTGCCAGCAGCCAAGCACGGGTCTCCAGCACAGATACGCAGTATTTT. It translates to CASSQARVSSTDTQYF.

The gene calls are TRBV27 and TRBJ2-6; D is possibly TRBD1 (5 bases). The CDR3 has 18 amino acids. Trimming shortened V by 2 bases and J by 0 bases, and 14 bases separated the two germline ends. Looked up from germline, CDR1 is MNHEY and CDR2 is SMNVEV (reference sequence). In DNA, the CDR3 is TGTGCCAGCAGTTTAGTACCGACAGCGAGCTCTGGGGCCAACGTCCTGACTTTC. Residues: CASSLVPTASSGANVLTF.

This clone has only one observation. This chain links TRBV10-3 with TRBJ1-2, with 8 positions matching TRBD1. Germline CDR1 is ENHRY and CDR2 is SYGVKD. This CDR3 region has 13 residues. Trimming removed 5 bases from V and 5 bases from J; junction bases left unmatched: 4. This chain's CDR3 is CAISQGQEYGYTF. CDR3 sequence (DNA): TGTGCCATCAGTCAGGGACAGGAGTATGGCTACACCTTC.

The rearrangement joins TRBV5-5 to TRBJ1-2; TRBD1 might be the D (5 bases). Germline values: CDR1 SGHKS, CDR2 YYEKEE (reference sequence). The germline V and J ends were trimmed by 2 bases and 5 bases, with 16 bases remaining between them. CDR3 length: 15 residues. As DNA, the CDR3 is TGTGCCAGCAGCTTACAAGTTGACAGTTTATATGGCTACACCTTC. The encoded protein is CASSLQVDSLYGYTF.

This chain joins TRBV6-6 and TRBJ2-5, with D hard to call. CDR1 is MNHNY and CDR2 is SVGAGI in the germline V gene (reference sequence). V was pared by 7 bases and J by 1 base, with 19 bases between. This CDR3 is 16 amino acids long. The CDR3 nucleotides are TGTGCCAGCATCCGGCGAAGAGAGGCCCTCCAAGAGACCCAGTACTTC. It translates to CASIRRREALQETQYF.